This passage covers 7 T cell receptor beta chains from one sample sequenced in a study of T cell clonality in common variable immunodeficiency. The table came from immunoSEQ multiplex PCR; TCRdb's copy has only in-frame clones and leaves some out. This sample comprises 30,000 to 40,000 clones, none seen once only. The sequencing sample was made of peripheral blood mononuclear cells. These receptors came from a person aged 18 to 69 in good health.

With regard to this clone: The read terminates 3 residues ahead of where the CDR3 ends, so the germline J gene completes it. The rearrangement links TRBV19 to TRBJ2-2; no clear D gene. Trimming took 2 bases from V and 8 from J, leaving 9 bases between them. The CDR3 loop spans 13 amino acids. Germline assignment: CDR1 LNHDA and CDR2 SQIVND (reference sequence). The DNA read from the CDR3 is TGTGCCAGTAGTATAAAGGGCACGGGGGAG. Its translation is CASSIKGTGE. The complete CDR3 sequence is CASSIKGTGELFF.

In regard to this clone: The read terminates 3 residues ahead of where the CDR3 ends, so the germline J gene completes it. The gene calls are TRBV6-2 or TRBV6-3 and TRBJ1-2, with D uncertain. The CDR3 is 12 residues long. Germline CDR1 MNHEY, CDR2 SVGEGT. CDR3 residues: CASTPGGYDYTF. The sequenced part of the CDR3 DNA is TGTGCCAGCACCCCCGGCGGCTACGAC.

The table lists this clone with many counts. The read ends 3 residues before the CDR3 terminus; that terminus is restored from the germline J gene. V and J are TRBV4-1 and TRBJ2-4; 12 bases are shared with TRBD2. In germline, CDR1 is MGHRA, CDR2 YSYEKL. The CDR3 loop spans 17 amino acids. The V gene end was trimmed by 3 bases and the J gene end by 6 bases; junction bases not matched to a gene: 9. The DNA read from the CDR3 is TGCGCCAGCAGCCAGCCCCTAGCGGGGGGGTCTAGAAACATT. Encoded protein: CASSQPLAGGSRNI. The entire CDR3 protein is CASSQPLAGGSRNIQYF.

This clone was detected many times. The CDR3 is cut off 3 residues early in the read; its end comes from the germline J gene. The chain employs TRBV6-2 or TRBV6-3 and TRBJ2-1; D is unresolved. CDR1 and CDR2 from the germline V gene are MNHEY and SVGEGT. The CDR3 runs 16 residues. The V end was cut by 2 bases, the J end by 0 bases, with 11 bases between. CDR3 amino acids: CASSYRPASSYNEQFF. The sequenced part of the CDR3 DNA is TGTGCCAGCAGTTACCGCCCCGCGAGCTCCTACAATGAG.

Many counts were recorded for this clone. One end of the junction varies from germline; a read error may be responsible. The read is 3 residues too short to cover the CDR3 end, so that end is filled in from the germline J gene. This rearrangement joins TRBV4-2 to TRBJ1-1, with D hard to call. This CDR3 is 17 amino acids long. Germline assignment: CDR1 LGHNA and CDR2 YNFKEQ. CDR3: CASSQDRVEGSGTEAFF. The DNA read from the CDR3 is TGCGCCAGCAGCCAAGATCGGGTAGAGGGTAGCGGAACTGAA.

This clone was seen at least ten times. From the germline J gene comes the end of the CDR3, since the read stops 3 residues before it. The V call is TRBV7-2, the J call TRBJ2-7; 9 nucleotides align to TRBD1. V gave up 9 bases and J gave up 5 bases; unmatched junction bases: 11. Germline loops: CDR1 SGHTA, CDR2 FQGNSA. This CDR3 has 14 residues. Partial CDR3 DNA: TGTGCCAGTAAACCCAGACAGGGGGGAAACGAG. Protein: CASKPRQGGNE. The CDR3 as a whole reads CASKPRQGGNEQYF.

This clone was found many times. Read coverage stops 3 residues before the CDR3 terminus; the germline J gene supplies the remainder. The rearrangement links TRBV5-1 to TRBJ1-4; a possible D gene is TRBD1 (6 bases). The V end lost 2 bases, the J end lost 6 bases, and 17 bases lay between the germline ends. There are 16 residues in the CDR3. CDR1 SGHRS and CDR2 YFSETQ come from the germline V gene. CDR3 sequence: CASSFSIQGLDEKLFF. CDR3 DNA, as far as it was read: TGCGCCAGCAGCTTCAGTATTCAGGGGTTAGATGAAAAA.